This T cell receptor beta chain was sequenced for a study of graft-versus-host responses after intestinal transplantation. The wider study: Following induction with anti-thymocyte globulin, all recipients were given tacrolimus and steroids for approximately 3 years.

Trimming removed 1 base at V and 0 bases at J, with 4 bases between. Germline CDR1 and CDR2: SGHVS and FNYEAQ. The CDR3 has 13 amino acids. Study results and caveats: Circulating GvH clones peaking coincided with falling HvG clones soon after transplant. GvH clones turned up in recipient marrow; some had shown up first in ileum or blood.

As regards this clone: Its antigen is still unknown.

Repertoires were generated with immunoSEQ multiplex PCR, while TCRdb's copy carries only in-frame clones and drops some. The sample shows around 93,000 clones, 80% to 95% of them seen only once. The chain carries TRBV7-6 and TRBJ2-7; unclear D gene. The source of this sequence is a human donor who received an intestinal transplant. This sample comprised unstimulated CD8+ T cells sorted from spleen or lymph node cells, obtained before intestinal transplant. CDR3 in DNA: TGTGCCAGCAGCTTAGAGTCCTCCTACGAGCAGTACTTC. Residues: CASSLESSYEQYF.